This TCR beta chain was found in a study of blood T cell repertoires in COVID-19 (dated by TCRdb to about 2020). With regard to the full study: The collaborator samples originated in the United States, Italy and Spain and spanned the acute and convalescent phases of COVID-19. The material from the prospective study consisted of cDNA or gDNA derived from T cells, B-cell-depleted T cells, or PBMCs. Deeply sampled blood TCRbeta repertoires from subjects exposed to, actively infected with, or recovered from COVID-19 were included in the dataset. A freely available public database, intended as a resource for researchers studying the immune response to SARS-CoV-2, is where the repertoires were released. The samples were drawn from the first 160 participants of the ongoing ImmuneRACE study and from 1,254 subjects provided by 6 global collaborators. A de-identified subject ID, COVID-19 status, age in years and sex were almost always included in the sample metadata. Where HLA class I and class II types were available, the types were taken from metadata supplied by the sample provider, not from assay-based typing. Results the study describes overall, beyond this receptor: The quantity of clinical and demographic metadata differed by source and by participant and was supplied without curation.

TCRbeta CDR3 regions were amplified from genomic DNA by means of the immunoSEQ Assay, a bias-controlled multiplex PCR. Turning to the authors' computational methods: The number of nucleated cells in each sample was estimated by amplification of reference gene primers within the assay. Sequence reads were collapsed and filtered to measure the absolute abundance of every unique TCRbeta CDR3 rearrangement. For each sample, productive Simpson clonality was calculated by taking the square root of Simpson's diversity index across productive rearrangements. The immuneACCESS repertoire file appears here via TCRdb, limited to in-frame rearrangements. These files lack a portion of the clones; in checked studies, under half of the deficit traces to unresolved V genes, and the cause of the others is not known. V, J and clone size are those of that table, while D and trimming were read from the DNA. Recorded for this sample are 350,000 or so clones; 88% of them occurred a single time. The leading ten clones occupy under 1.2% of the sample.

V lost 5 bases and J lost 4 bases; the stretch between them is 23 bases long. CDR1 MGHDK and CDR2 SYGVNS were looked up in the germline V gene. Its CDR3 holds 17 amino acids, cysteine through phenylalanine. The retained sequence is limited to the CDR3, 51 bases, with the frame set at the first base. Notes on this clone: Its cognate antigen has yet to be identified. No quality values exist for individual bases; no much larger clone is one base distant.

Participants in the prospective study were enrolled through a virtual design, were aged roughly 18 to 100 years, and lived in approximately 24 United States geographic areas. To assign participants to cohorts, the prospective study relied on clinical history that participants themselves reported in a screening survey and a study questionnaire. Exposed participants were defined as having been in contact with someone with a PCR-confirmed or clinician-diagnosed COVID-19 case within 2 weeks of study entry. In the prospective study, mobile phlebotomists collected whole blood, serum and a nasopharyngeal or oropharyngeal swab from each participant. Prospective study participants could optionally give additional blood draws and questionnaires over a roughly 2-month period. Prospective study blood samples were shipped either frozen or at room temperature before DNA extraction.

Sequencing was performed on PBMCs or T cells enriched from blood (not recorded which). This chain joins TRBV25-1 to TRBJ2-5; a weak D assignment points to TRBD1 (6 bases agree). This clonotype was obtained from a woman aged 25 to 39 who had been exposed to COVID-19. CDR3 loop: CASSSSAAGEFGETQYF. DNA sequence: TGTGCCAGCAGTAGCTCAGCGGCAGGGGAGTTTGGAGAGACCCAGTACTTC.